The 4 T cell receptor beta chains below come from one sample, sequenced in a study of lymphopenia after photon versus proton radiotherapy. The method was immunoSEQ multiplex PCR; TCRdb's version includes in-frame clones alone and lacks a portion of them. Here the sample spans tens of thousands of clones, roughly 87% being singletons. Source: peripheral blood, taken from a patient treated with photon-based radiotherapy. The receptors come from a man aged 35 to 55 with gastric cancer.

The chain has TRBV5-6 and TRBJ2-1, with D unresolved. CDR3 length equals 14 residues. Trimming stripped 4 bases from V and 8 bases from J, with 16 bases between. Germline V lookup: CDR1 SGHDT, CDR2 YYEEEE. CDR3 sequence reads: CASSIPPLGDEQFF. CDR3 DNA: TGTGCCAGCAGCATACCCCCACTTGGGGATGAGCAGTTCTTC.

The chain joins TRBV10-3 to TRBJ2-7; TRBD1 agrees at 9 bases. This CDR3 comprises 15 residues. CDR1 is ENHRY, CDR2 SYGVKD, per germline. J lost 6 bases, V lost 2 bases, and 8 bases had no gene match. This CDR3 is CAISETGQGFVEQYF. In nucleotides, the CDR3 is TGTGCCATCAGTGAGACGGGACAGGGTTTTGTCGAGCAGTACTTC.

The rearrangement uses TRBV5-4 and TRBJ1-2, with D perhaps TRBD1 (6 bases). V was trimmed by 0 bases and J by 4 bases, leaving 19 bases between them. The germline V gene encodes CDR1 SGHNT and CDR2 YYREEE (reference sequence). The length of the CDR3 is 17 residues. CDR3 loop: CASSLGERGDNFYGYTF. CDR3 nucleotides: TGTGCCAGCAGCTTGGGTGAGCGTGGGGACAATTTCTATGGCTACACCTTC.

This clone showed up just a few times. This chain uses TRBV2 with TRBJ1-4; the match to TRBD1 covers 8 bases. J gave up 8 bases and V 10 bases, and 3 bases lay outside the gene matches. The CDR3 length is 11 residues. CDR1 is SNHLY, CDR2 FYNNEI, per germline. The CDR3 DNA reads as TGTGCCACGCGGACAGGGGAAAAACTGTTTTTT. Translation gives CATRTGEKLFF.